This T cell receptor beta chain was observed in a study of CD8+ T cells in alopecia areata. The CDR3 loop spans 10 amino acids. The ends were cut back, 4 bases at V and 2 bases at J, with 1 base in the middle. Germline lookup yields CDR1 SQVTM and CDR2 ANQGSEA. The authors extracted RNA and reverse transcribed it into cDNA as the sequencing template. Sequenced by immunoSEQ multiplex PCR; TCRdb stores in-frame clones only, minus some. Of 100,000 to 150,000 clones in the sample, around 50% were seen once. This clone was recorded a few times. The receptor was derived from a human donor with alopecia areata. Sequenced sample: NKG2D-low CD8+ T cells sorted from blood. This rearrangement joins TRBV29-1 to TRBJ2-3; D ambiguous. This chain's CDR3 is CSVVTDTQYF. Written as DNA, the CDR3 is TGCAGCGTTGTCACAGATACGCAGTATTTT.